This T cell receptor (beta chain) originates from a study of naive and memory T cell subsets. Study-level results: RNA-based TCR counts may shift with T cell activation and differentiation. Each distinct alpha or beta sequence counts as one clonotype.

The beta constant-region primer was an equimolar mix of two oligonucleotides covering TRBC1 and TRBC2. TCRdb reprocessed the UMI-ligation and nested PCR reads via MiXCR and lists one record per CDR3 protein. The sample has 100,000 or so distinct CDR3 sequences, roughly 7% seen once; the top ten hold 1.5% to 2%. This clonotype was found many times. Its antigen remains unknown. The CDR3 totals 17 residues. Trimming left V 6 bases short and J 3 bases short, with 21 bases between. Germline V CDR1 and CDR2: MDHEN, SYDVKM. Sequencing input: central memory CD4+ T cells from blood. This receptor was taken from a human donor in good health. The rearrangement links TRBV28 to TRBJ1-5, with TRBD1 as a possible D gene (6 bases). The CDR3 bases are TGTGCCAGCAGCCGCGAGGGGCGGACAGAGTTCAATCAGCCCCAGCATTTT. Translated: CASSREGRTEFNQPQHF.